This T cell receptor beta chain was found in a study of blood T cell repertoires in COVID-19. Germline V gene data show CDR1 as MGHDK and CDR2 as SYGVNS. The CDR3 consists of 14 residues. V shed 8 bases and J shed 0 bases, with 10 bases lying between them. Original processing methods: Amplified reference gene primers provided the basis for estimating nucleated cell counts. Some clones are missing from TCRdb's copy, which holds only in-frame ones; the method was immunoSEQ multiplex PCR. Clonal size and the V and J genes are those of that table, whereas D and trimming came from the DNA. The table shows hundreds of thousands of clones, with 88% occurring only once.

The V call is TRBV25-1, the J call TRBJ2-2, with D hard to call. The sample was peripheral blood. The sequence came from a woman between 35 and 50 years old who had recovered from COVID-19. In nucleotides, the CDR3 is TGTGCCAGCTCCCCCAGTCCGAACACCGGGGAGCTGTTTTTT. It translates to CASSPSPNTGELFF.